This T cell receptor (beta chain) was identified during a study of OX40 agonist ivuxolimab in advanced cancers. Concerning the study at large: Ivuxolimab, which targeted the costimulatory receptor OX40 (CD134), was an agonistic, fully human IgG2 monoclonal antibody. Of the 50 or so patients in dose escalation, 19 had hepatocellular carcinoma, some 15 had melanoma, 9 had renal cell carcinoma and 9 had head and neck cancer. In the dose-escalation cohort, 75% to 85% of patients were male, and the mean age was around 60 years with a range of roughly 20 to 79. The paper reports the monotherapy dose-escalation portion (N of about 54 patients) of the phase I ivuxolimab trial. Partial responses occurred in three dose-escalation patients, of whom one had hepatocellular carcinoma and two had cutaneous melanoma. Peripheral TCRbeta sequencing was intended to test whether TCR sequence diversity was altered and clonal T-cell expansion was caused by ivuxolimab. Intravenous ivuxolimab was administered to patients every 2 weeks at six dose levels: 0.01, 0.1, 0.3, 1.5, 3 and 10 mg/kg. Prior anti-PD-1, anti-PD-L1 or anti-CTLA-4 therapy was permitted, and 30% to 50% of dose-escalation patients had received checkpoint inhibitors. Points the paper makes about the study in general: At doses of 0.1 to 3.0 mg/kg, clonal expansion of both CD4+ and CD8+ blood T cells was observed from baseline to week 6. In the 0.1-3.0 mg/kg groups, partial responders were among the patients with the lowest normalized peripheral clonal expansion, particularly in CD8+ T cells. On average, CD8+ T cells showed more expanded clones than CD4+ T cells after ivuxolimab. Low levels of normalized T-cell clonal expansion were also seen in some patients who did not respond. Antigen specificity was not determined for the clonally expanded peripheral T cells.

A remark on this clone: Its antigen is currently not known. The sample holds no much larger clone one base away, and base qualities are not on file.

Genomic DNA was isolated from the sorted cells so that the TCRbeta CDR3 region could be sequenced. TCRbeta CDR3 regions were sequenced using the immunoSEQ Assay. Not all clones reach the TCRdb copy of this immuneACCESS table, which keeps in-frame sequences only. Checked studies attribute under half of the gap to unresolved V genes and leave the rest unexplained. In this sample the table shows 80,000 or so clones, about nine tenths of which occur a single time. Of the sample, around 1.9% is held by the ten largest clones. The trial excluded patients who had a history of autoimmune disease or who were on systemic immunosuppression. Peripheral blood for TCR sequencing was collected from all dose cohorts at baseline, on cycle 4 day 1, and on cycle 7 day 1. The samples were taken from a phase I, first-in-human, multicenter, open-label dose-escalation trial of ivuxolimab. Adults with locally advanced or metastatic head and neck squamous cell, hepatocellular, melanoma or renal cell carcinoma were enrolled in the trial. Before TCR sequencing, CD4+ T cells and CD8+ T cells from peripheral blood were sorted into separate populations.

V is clipped by 0 bases and J by 3 bases, and the sequence between their germline boundaries is 21 bases long. The germline V gene sets CDR1 to SGHAT and CDR2 to FQNNGV. The CDR3 covers 18 residues, taking in both the cysteine and the phenylalanine. Only the CDR3 DNA stays, 54 bases, in frame from base 1. The sample was CD4+ or CD8+ T cells sorted from blood, taken in a trial of the OX40 agonist ivuxolimab. The receptor was isolated from an adult with an advanced solid tumor such as melanoma, head and neck, liver or kidney cancer. The chain links TRBV11-2 with TRBJ2-7; the D segment might be TRBD1 or TRBD2, since each matches 6 bases. The CDR3 loop reads CASSLDLGGGTLIYEQYF. Here is the DNA: TGTGCCAGCAGCTTAGACCTCGGAGGGGGTACCCTAATCTACGAGCAGTACTTC.